Below, 18 T cell receptor beta chains from the same sample are listed, as sequenced in a study of T cells in Graves' hyperthyroidism and ophthalmopathy (dated by TCRdb to between 2017 and 2020). Receptors were amplified or captured by multiplex PCR. Sequencing was performed on an Illumina HiSeq 2000. The TCR beta CDR3 regions were amplified from the RNA transcripts. The TCR CDR3 was subjected to a first round of RT-PCR using the HTBI primer set and the Qiagen OneStep RT-PCR kit. TCRdb took the public reads, trimmed them with fastp at Q25, ran MiXCR for clone calling and kept in-frame beta chains. CDR3 protein sequences are deduplicated, and each keeps its most common genes and DNA. Within this sample are approximately 410,000 distinct CDR3 sequences, with around 15% of them counted one time only. 5% to 6.5% of the sample rests with the top ten. Material: blood. The receptors originated from a woman younger than 30 with Graves' hyperthyroidism.

This clonotype occurred many times. CDR3 sequence (DNA): TGTGCCAGCAGCCAAGACTATACGCAGTATTTT. This gives the protein CASSQDYTQYF. The V and J genes are TRBV3-1 and TRBJ2-3, with no clear D. CDR1 LGHDT and CDR2 YNNKEL come from the germline V gene (reference sequence). V was trimmed by 0 bases and J by 7 bases, leaving 2 bases between them. The CDR3 extends over 11 amino acids.

This clonotype has ten or more counts. The J gene is TRBJ2-5, the V gene TRBV29-1, with TRBD1 matching over 10 bases. This CDR3 has 17 residues. After removal of 2 bases from V and 4 bases from J, the junction contained 13 bases not matched to a gene. CDR1 SQVTM and CDR2 ANQGSEA come from the germline V gene. The CDR3 nucleotides are TGCAGCGTTGAAATTCAAGGAGACAGGGGGCGCTTAGAGACCCAGTACTTC. Its translation: CSVEIQGDRGRLETQYF.

The chain joins TRBV30 to TRBJ2-4, with 12 bases aligning to TRBD2. The V gene's germline CDR1 is GTSNPN and CDR2 SVGIG (reference sequence). The CDR3 totals 18 residues. The J segment lost 0 bases and the V segment lost 1 base, leaving 7 bases of the junction unmatched. The CDR3 protein is CAWSGTSGKGAAKNIQYF. The CDR3 DNA follows: TGTGCCTGGAGTGGGACTAGCGGGAAGGGGGCAGCCAAAAACATTCAGTACTTC.

This clonotype has at least ten counts. V gene TRBV30 combines with J gene TRBJ1-5, with a possible D match to TRBD1 (6 bases). The germline V gene encodes CDR1 GTSNPN and CDR2 SVGIG (reference sequence). The CDR3 contains 15 residues. Trimming took 0 bases from V and 6 from J, leaving 15 bases between them. In DNA form, the CDR3 reads TGTGCCTGGAGTGTAGGAGGGGGGCGAGGTCAGCCCCAGCATTTT. Its translation is CAWSVGGGRGQPQHF.

This clonotype was counted at least ten times. The chain is built from TRBV11-2 and TRBJ1-1; tentatively, D is TRBD1 (5 bases). The V and J ends lost 5 bases and 3 bases respectively, with 16 bases between them. CDR3 size: 15 residues. Germline-derived CDR1 and CDR2 are SGHAT and FQNNGV. The CDR3: CASSPDILAYTEAFF. CDR3 DNA sequence: TGTGCCAGCAGCCCGGACATCTTAGCGTACACTGAAGCTTTCTTT.

V usage is TRBV9 and J usage is TRBJ1-1; no clear D. Germline V gene sequence: CDR1 SGDLS, CDR2 YYNGEE. The CDR3 is 13 amino acids. V dropped 3 bases and J dropped 1 base, with 7 bases sitting between them. The CDR3 region has the DNA TGTGCCAGCAGCGCCTACAAGAACACTGAAGCTTTCTTT. It is translated as CASSAYKNTEAFF.

This clonotype has at least ten counts. The rearrangement uses TRBV20-1 and TRBJ2-7; maybe TRBD2 (6 bases). Trimming shortened V by 1 base and J by 4 bases, and 17 bases separated the two germline ends. This CDR3 has 15 residues. The germline CDR1 and CDR2 sequences are DFQATT and SNEGSKA (reference sequence). The CDR3 coding sequence is TGCAGTGCTAGAGCGAGACAGCGCGGGGTGTACGAGCAGTACTTC. It encodes CSARARQRGVYEQYF.

The chain is built from TRBV27 and TRBJ1-1, with TRBD1 matching over 12 bases. CDR1 and CDR2 from the germline V gene are MNHEY and SMNVEV (reference sequence). J lost 7 bases, V lost 5 bases, and 8 bases had no gene match. The CDR3 has 15 amino acids. CDR3 protein: CASSSRDRGRGEAFF. CDR3 in DNA: TGTGCCAGCAGTAGCCGGGACAGGGGGCGAGGTGAAGCTTTCTTT.

This clonotype was seen repeatedly, ten times or more. The chain links TRBV18 to TRBJ1-2; maybe TRBD1 (5 bases). Trimming shortened V by 3 bases and J by 7 bases, and 18 bases separated the two germline ends. The CDR3 loop spans 15 amino acids. CDR1 and CDR2 from the germline V gene are KGHSH and LQKENI. The CDR3, as DNA: TGTGCCAGCTCACCGGAGGGACGGCGGATTGCTGGCTACACCTTC. This encodes CASSPEGRRIAGYTF.

This clonotype showed up many times. The chain recombines TRBV27 with TRBJ2-7; 7 bases map to TRBD2. V trimming: 6 bases; J trimming: 4 bases; junction bases outside the gene matches: 12. The length of the CDR3 is 15 residues. CDR1 and CDR2 from the germline V gene are MNHEY and SMNVEV (reference sequence). The CDR3: CASSHKPGLSYEQYF. Here the CDR3 DNA reads TGTGCCAGCAGCCATAAACCGGGACTATCGTACGAGCAGTACTTC.

This clonotype was recorded many times. The chain carries TRBV7-3 and TRBJ2-3; 11 bases are shared with TRBD2. In germline, CDR1 is SGHTA, CDR2 FQGTGA. This CDR3 spans 15 amino acids. V lost 6 bases, J lost 0 bases, and 2 bases stayed unmatched. CDR3: CASSSSGGSTDTQYF. The CDR3 DNA reads as TGTGCCAGCAGTTCTAGCGGGGGGAGCACAGATACGCAGTATTTT.

This clonotype showed up just a few times. The J gene is TRBJ2-1, the V gene TRBV4-1; the D gene is possibly TRBD1 (5 bases). The CDR3 extends over 13 amino acids. Trimming stripped 1 base from V and 15 bases from J, with 16 bases between. Germline CDR1 MGHRA, CDR2 YSYEKL. The chain's CDR3 is CASSQVNRKDLFF. The CDR3 DNA reads TGCGCCAGCAGCCAAGTTAACAGGAAAGACTTGTTCTTC.

This clonotype was recorded at least ten times. The chain combines TRBV12-3 or TRBV12-4 with TRBJ1-5; 7 nucleotides align to TRBD1. V shed 4 bases, J shed 2 bases, and the junction held 5 bases outside the gene matches. This CDR3 contains 15 residues. The CDR3 spells CASSSRDRGNQPQHF. Written as DNA, the CDR3 is TGTGCCAGCAGTTCTCGGGACAGAGGCAATCAGCCCCAGCATTTT.

This clonotype has more than one count but fewer than ten. The chain has TRBV30 and TRBJ1-6; D perhaps matches TRBD1 (6 bases). Trimming took off 1 base at V and 7 bases at J, with 14 bases between the two ends. Germline values: CDR1 GTSNPN, CDR2 SVGIG (reference sequence). The CDR3 has 15 residues. This chain's CDR3 is CAWSEQGSWNSPLHF. In DNA, the CDR3 is TGTGCCTGGAGTGAGCAGGGGAGTTGGAATTCACCCCTCCACTTT.

This clonotype was seen repeatedly, ten times or more. This chain links TRBV20-1 with TRBJ2-7; possible D gene TRBD2, 5 bases. The CDR3 sequence is 11 residues long. Trimming stripped 6 bases from V and 5 bases from J, with 11 bases between. CDR1 and CDR2 from the germline V gene are DFQATT and SNEGSKA (reference sequence). CDR3 loop: CSAAGKNEQYF. CDR3 bases: TGCAGTGCGGCCGGGAAAAACGAGCAGTACTTC.

With regard to this clonotype: Germline is not matched at one junction end, which may reflect a read error. CDR3 in amino acids: CAGRTPGGNYGYTF. DNA for the CDR3: TGTGCCGGCAGAACTCCGGGGGGTAACTATGGCTACACCTTC. V usage is TRBV28 and J usage is TRBJ1-2, with a possible D match to TRBD1 (5 bases). CDR1 MDHEN and CDR2 SYDVKM come from the germline V gene. The CDR3 is 14 amino acids.

The table lists this clonotype with many counts. The chain recombines TRBV28 with TRBJ1-1; a weak D match, TRBD1 (5 bases). Germline V gene lookup returns CDR1 MDHEN and CDR2 SYDVKM. Trimming removed 5 bases from V and 2 bases from J, with 12 bases in between. The CDR3 sequence is 14 residues long. For the CDR3, the DNA is TGTGCCAGCAGTCTGACAGTCCGTAACACTGAAGCTTTCTTT. Amino acid sequence: CASSLTVRNTEAFF. Based on the CDR3 plus reference TRBV28 and TRBJ1-1, the full variable domain is DVKVTQSSRYLVKRTGEKVFLECVQDMDHENMFWYRQDPGLGLRLIYFSYDVKMKEKGDIPEGYSVSREKKERFSLILESASTNQTSMYLCASSLTVRNTEAFFGQGTRLTVV.

The sample holds a few counts of this clonotype. With a much larger clone just one base away, this may be a read error. The rearrangement links TRBV6-5 to TRBJ2-3, with TRBD1 matching over 10 bases. V shed 2 bases and J 4 bases; nucleotides not matched to a gene: 3. The CDR3 length is 15 residues. CDR1 and CDR2 from the germline V gene are MNHEY and SVGAGI. The CDR3 coding sequence is TGTGCCAGCAGTTACGGGACAGGGGAGTCAGATACGCAGTATTTT. It yields the protein CASSYGTGESDTQYF.